This T cell receptor beta chain was sequenced during a study of T cell repertoires in cytomegalovirus infection. Study-level information: Selected CMV epitopes included recently identified HLA-C-restricted ones as well as well-studied HLA-B-restricted ones. CMV infection together with matching HLA type was indicated by public TCR beta signatures.

TCRdb reprocessed the reads via MiXCR and lists one record per CDR3 protein. The sample lists hundreds of thousands of distinct CDR3 sequences; almost 30% were seen once. CDR3 length equals 14 residues. J gave up 4 bases and V 6 bases, and 5 bases lay outside the gene matches. As for this clonotype: What it binds is not known.

Study observations and caveats: What dominated the ex vivo response were HLA-C-restricted CMV-specific TCR beta clonotypes.

The TCR sequence derives from a human donor in good health (CMV status not recorded). Some clones in this sample may be carry-over from other donors' samples. The sequences come from cultured PBMCs, collected from culture after CMV antigen stimulation. The chain links TRBV12-3 or TRBV12-4 to TRBJ1-5; 8 bases are shared with TRBD1. This CDR3 reads CASSHTGGNQPQHF. CDR3 coding DNA: TGTGCCAGCAGCCATACAGGGGGGAATCAGCCCCAGCATTTT.